One and the same sample provided the 17 T cell receptor beta chains below, sequenced in a study of PD-1 blockade in classical Hodgkin lymphoma. Clones were read by immunoSEQ multiplex PCR, and TCRdb kept only the in-frame ones, dropping some. The sample includes under 75,000 clones, around 89% of them seen just once. Each and every patient relapsed after autologous stem cell transplantation, and patients got differing brentuximab vedotin exposure. Here the sequenced sample was peripheral blood mononuclear cells (PBMCs), taken before the second cycle of nivolumab. The receptor source for this set is a human donor with classical Hodgkin lymphoma.

The chain uses TRBV7-3 and TRBJ2-5, with TRBD2 identical over 7 bases. The CDR3 has 13 residues. V was clipped by 2 bases and J by 6 bases; unmatched bases: 3. Per the germline V gene, CDR1 is SGHTA and CDR2 is FQGTGA. The CDR3 region has the DNA TGTGCCAGCAGCTTATGGGGGGGACAGACCCAGTACTTC. Translated: CASSLWGGQTQYF.

The chain uses TRBV5-6 and TRBJ2-2; 8 positions agree with TRBD1. Germline loops: CDR1 SGHDT, CDR2 YYEEEE. The CDR3 is 17 residues long. V shed 0 bases and J 6 bases; nucleotides not matched to a gene: 10. The CDR3 nucleotides read TGTGCCAGCAGCTTGGGGACAGGGATGGGTTCGCCCGGGGAGCTGTTTTTT. This codes for CASSLGTGMGSPGELFF. Full variable domain (missing parts from reference TRBV5-6 and TRBJ2-2): DAGVTQSPTHLIKTRGQQVTLRCSPKSGHDTVSWYQQALGQGPQFIFQYYEEEERQRGNFPDRFSGHQFPNYSSELNVNALLLGDSALYLCASSLGTGMGSPGELFFGEGSRLTVL.

This chain links TRBV28 with TRBJ2-5, with 7 nucleotides matching TRBD1. V was pared by 5 bases and J by 1 base, with 7 bases of the junction left unmatched. The CDR3 runs to 15 residues. CDR1 is MDHEN and CDR2 is SYDVKM in the germline V gene. Written as DNA, the CDR3 is TGTGCCAGCAGTCGTCCGGGACAGTCCCAAGAGACCCAGTACTTC. It translates to CASSRPGQSQETQYF.

The chain links TRBV15 to TRBJ2-1; tentative D call: TRBD2 (5 bases). CDR3 length: 12 residues. Trimming stripped 4 bases from V and 9 bases from J, with 10 bases between. In germline, CDR1 is LNHNV, CDR2 YYDKDF (reference sequence). CDR3 region: CATSTTRVEQFF. The CDR3 nucleotides read TGTGCCACCAGCACTACTAGGGTTGAGCAGTTCTTC.

The V gene is TRBV10-3, the J gene TRBJ1-1; D remains unclear. The CDR3 consists of 14 residues. In germline, CDR1 is ENHRY, CDR2 SYGVKD. V was cut by 4 bases and J by 3 bases, with 12 bases left in between. This chain's CDR3 is CAISVSGMDTEAFF. The CDR3 DNA is TGTGCCATCAGTGTATCGGGAATGGACACTGAAGCTTTCTTT.

The chain uses TRBV5-1 and TRBJ2-1, with 8 bases identical to TRBD2. The CDR3 covers 15 residues. V lost 7 bases, J lost 6 bases, and 12 bases stayed unmatched. Per germline, CDR1 SGHRS and CDR2 YFSETQ. The CDR3 is CASAIVAGGPNEQFF. CDR3 nucleotide sequence: TGCGCCAGCGCCATTGTCGCGGGGGGCCCCAATGAGCAGTTCTTC.

The chain recombines TRBV28 with TRBJ1-2; tentative D call: TRBD1 (6 bases). CDR3 length: 14 amino acids. The V end was cut by 5 bases, the J end by 5 bases, with 15 bases between. Germline V lookup: CDR1 MDHEN, CDR2 SYDVKM. DNA for the CDR3: TGTGCCAGCAGTCAGGCCGGACAGCCATATGGCTACACCTTC. Translation gives CASSQAGQPYGYTF.

This chain links TRBV19 with TRBJ1-3; a possible D gene is TRBD1 (5 bases). Deletions cut 5 bases from V and 0 bases from J, with 14 bases between. CDR1 LNHDA and CDR2 SQIVND come from the germline V gene (reference sequence). The CDR3 totals 16 residues. The CDR3 protein is CASSLDTGYSGNTIYF. The CDR3 region has the DNA TGTGCCAGTAGTCTGGACACCGGCTACTCTGGAAACACCATATATTTT.

The chain joins TRBV5-1 to TRBJ2-1; D might be TRBD1 (6 bases). CDR1 and CDR2 from the germline V gene are SGHRS and YFSETQ. Trimming removed 0 bases at V and 4 bases at J, with 11 bases between. This CDR3 has 15 residues. The CDR3 reads CASSLGSGAYNEQFF. In nucleotides, the CDR3 is TGCGCCAGCAGCTTGGGGTCAGGGGCTTACAATGAGCAGTTCTTC.

This clone was counted once. The CDR3 loop reads CASSLSGLEQFF. The CDR3 DNA sequence: TGTGCCAGCAGCCTCTCGGGACTAGAGCAGTTCTTC. The V gene is TRBV7-9, the J gene TRBJ2-1; 7 nucleotides line up with TRBD2. CDR1 is SEHNR and CDR2 is FQNEAQ in the germline V gene (reference sequence). The CDR3 spans 12 residues. V shed 5 bases and J 10 bases; nucleotides not matched to a gene: 5.

The chain recombines TRBV2 with TRBJ1-1, with 7 bases identical to TRBD1. This CDR3 is built from 14 residues. V lost 8 bases, J lost 1 base, and 7 bases stayed unmatched. In germline, CDR1 is SNHLY, CDR2 FYNNEI. CDR3 nucleotide sequence: TGTGCCAGCGTCCCCAGGGGGTCGAACACTGAAGCTTTCTTT. Translating it yields CASVPRGSNTEAFF.

J is TRBJ1-1 and V is TRBV28; no reliable D call. CDR1 is MDHEN and CDR2 is SYDVKM in the germline V gene. The CDR3 totals 15 residues. V lost 7 bases and J 1 base, leaving 16 bases between the germline ends. CDR3 residues: CASKSPTGSNTEAFF. CDR3 sequence (DNA): TGTGCCAGCAAATCCCCGACGGGTTCGAACACTGAAGCTTTCTTT.

V usage is TRBV7-8 and J usage is TRBJ2-7; D might be TRBD2 (5 bases). Germline V gives CDR1 SGHVS, CDR2 FQNEAQ. V was pared by 1 base and J by 3 bases, with 10 bases between. This CDR3 has 14 residues. CDR3 amino acids: CASSLGPGSYEQYF. The CDR3 DNA follows: TGTGCCAGCAGCTTAGGTCCGGGGAGCTACGAGCAGTACTTC.

The rearrangement joins TRBV19 to TRBJ1-4, with no clear D. The CDR3 extends over 18 amino acids. Germline V gives CDR1 LNHDA, CDR2 SQIVND (reference sequence). V was cut by 3 bases and J by 0 bases, with 17 bases left in between. This chain's CDR3 is CASSIGRPTTATNEKLFF. The CDR3 region has the DNA TGTGCCAGTAGTATCGGTCGGCCAACTACTGCAACTAATGAAAAACTGTTTTTT.

The V and J genes are TRBV7-6 and TRBJ2-1; D is unresolved. The germline gives CDR1 SGHVS, CDR2 FNYEAQ. The V end lost 3 bases, the J end lost 0 bases, and 3 bases lay between the germline ends. The CDR3 has 13 residues. CDR3 in DNA: TGTGCCAGCAGCTTCAGCTCCTACAATGAGCAGTTCTTC. This sequence encodes CASSFSSYNEQFF. Drawing the rest from reference TRBV7-6 and TRBJ2-1, the complete variable domain is GAGVSQSPRYKVTKRGQDVALRCDPISGHVSLYWYRQALGQGPEFLTYFNYEAQQDKSGLPNDRFSAERPEGSISTLTIQRTEQRDSAMYRCASSFSSYNEQFFGPGTRLTVL.

The rearrangement joins TRBV25-1 to TRBJ1-2, with D uncertain. In germline, CDR1 is MGHDK, CDR2 SYGVNS. The CDR3 is 13 residues long. Trimming left V 8 bases short and J 4 bases short, with 14 bases between. In DNA, the CDR3 is TGTGCCAGCCCGCACGGAGGGCCCTATGGCTACACCTTC. Residues: CASPHGGPYGYTF.

The chain couples TRBV9 to TRBJ1-2, with 8 bases fitting TRBD1. CDR3 size: 17 residues. Germline V gene lookup returns CDR1 SGDLS and CDR2 YYNGEE. The trim removed 3 bases at V and 5 bases at J, leaving 15 bases unmatched. The CDR3 nucleotides read TGTGCCAGCAGCGAAGCACCGGGACAGGCGAACACGTATGGCTACACCTTC. Amino acids: CASSEAPGQANTYGYTF.